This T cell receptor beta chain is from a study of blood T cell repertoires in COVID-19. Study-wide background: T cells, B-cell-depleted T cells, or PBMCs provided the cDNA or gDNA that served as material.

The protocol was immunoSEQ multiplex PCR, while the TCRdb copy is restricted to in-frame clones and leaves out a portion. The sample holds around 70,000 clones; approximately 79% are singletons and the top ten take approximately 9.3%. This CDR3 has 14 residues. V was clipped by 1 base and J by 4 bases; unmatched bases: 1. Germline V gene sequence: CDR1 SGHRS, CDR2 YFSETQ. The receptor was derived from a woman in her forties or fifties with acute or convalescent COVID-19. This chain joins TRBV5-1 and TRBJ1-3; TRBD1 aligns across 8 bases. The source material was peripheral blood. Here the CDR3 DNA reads TGCGCCAGCAGCTTGCGGGACAGGGGAAACACCATATATTTT. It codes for CASSLRDRGNTIYF.